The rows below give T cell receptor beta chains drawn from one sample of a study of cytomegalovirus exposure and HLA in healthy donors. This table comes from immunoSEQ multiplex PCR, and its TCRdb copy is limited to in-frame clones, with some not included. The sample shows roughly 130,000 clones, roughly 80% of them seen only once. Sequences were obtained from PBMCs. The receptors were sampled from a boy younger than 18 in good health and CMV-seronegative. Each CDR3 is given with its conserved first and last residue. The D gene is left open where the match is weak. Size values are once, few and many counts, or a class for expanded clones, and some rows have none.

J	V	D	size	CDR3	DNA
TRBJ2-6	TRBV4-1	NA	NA	CASSRDSGANVLTF	TGCGCCAGCAGTCGAGACTCTGGGGCCAACGTCCTGACTTTC
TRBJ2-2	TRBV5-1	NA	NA	CASTTGPGELFF	TGCGCCAGCACCACAGGGCCCGGGGAGCTGTTTTTT
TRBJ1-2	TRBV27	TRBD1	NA	CASSFQGARVYGYTF	TGTGCCAGCAGTTTTCAGGGGGCACGGGTCTATGGCTACACCTTC
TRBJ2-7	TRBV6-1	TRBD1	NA	CASSEMDRGTDEQYF	TGTGCCAGCAGTGAAATGGACAGGGGCACTGACGAGCAGTACTTC
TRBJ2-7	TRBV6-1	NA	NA	CASSVDGVPSYEQYF	TGTGCCAGCAGTGTGGACGGGGTACCCTCCTACGAGCAGTACTTC
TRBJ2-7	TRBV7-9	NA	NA	CASSKMGPYEQYF	TGTGCCAGCAGCAAAATGGGCCCCTACGAGCAGTACTTC
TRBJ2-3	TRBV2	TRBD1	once	CASRKAQGADTQYF	TGTGCCAGCAGGAAAGCCCAGGGGGCAGATACGCAGTATTTT
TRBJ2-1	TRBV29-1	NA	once	CSVGGEHEQFF	TGCAGCGTTGGGGGGGAGCATGAGCAGTTCTTC
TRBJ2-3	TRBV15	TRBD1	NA	CATSREARGPTDTQYF	TGTGCCACCAGCAGAGAGGCCAGGGGGCCCACAGATACGCAGTATTTT
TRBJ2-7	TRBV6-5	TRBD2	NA	CASSYVAGGPYEQYF	TGTGCCAGCAGTTACGTGGCGGGAGGCCCCTACGAGCAGTACTTC
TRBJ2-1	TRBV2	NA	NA	CASSEVDSSYNEQFF	TGTGCCAGCAGTGAGGTGGACTCCTCCTACAATGAGCAGTTCTTC
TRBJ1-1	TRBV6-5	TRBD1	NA	CASSLKGQANTEAFF	TGTGCCAGCAGCCTAAAAGGACAGGCGAACACTGAAGCTTTCTTT
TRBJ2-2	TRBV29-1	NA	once	CSVPVGAGELFF	TGCAGCGTCCCCGTCGGAGCCGGGGAGCTGTTTTTT
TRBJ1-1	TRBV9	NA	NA	CASSDDPTVGAFF	TGTGCCAGCAGCGATGACCCGACAGTCGGAGCTTTCTTT
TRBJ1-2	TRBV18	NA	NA	CASSPNGELLADLHYGYTF	TGTGCCAGCTCACCCAACGGGGAACTGCTTGCCGACCTACACTATGGCTACACCTTC
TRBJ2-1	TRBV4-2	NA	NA	CASSQDIGSDNEQFF	TGTGCCAGCAGCCAAGATATCGGTAGTGACAATGAGCAGTTCTTC
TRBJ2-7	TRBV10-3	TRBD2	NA	CAIRGTSGGYYEQYF	TGTGCCATCAGGGGGACTAGCGGGGGATACTACGAGCAGTACTTC
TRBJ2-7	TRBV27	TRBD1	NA	CASSLRGGAYEQYF	TGTGCCAGCAGTTTAAGAGGGGGCGCCTACGAGCAGTACTTC
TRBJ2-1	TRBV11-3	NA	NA	CASSFNGYNEQFF	TGTGCCAGCAGCTTTAACGGCTACAATGAGCAGTTCTTC
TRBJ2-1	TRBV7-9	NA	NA	CASSPPSGNEQFF	TGTGCCAGCAGTCCACCTTCCGGGAATGAGCAGTTCTTC
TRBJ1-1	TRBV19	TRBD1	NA	CASSDRDWYTEAFF	TGTGCCAGTAGCGACAGGGACTGGTACACTGAAGCTTTCTTT
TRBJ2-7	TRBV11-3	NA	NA	CASSYRGLSSYEQYF	TGTGCCAGCAGTTATAGGGGTTTGAGCTCCTACGAGCAGTACTTC
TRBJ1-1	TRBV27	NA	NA	CASLLLAGEDTEAFF	TGTGCCAGCCTTCTCCTAGCGGGGGAGGACACTGAAGCTTTCTTT
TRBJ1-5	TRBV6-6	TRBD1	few	CASRDRAGAHQPQHF	TGTGCCAGTCGAGACAGGGCCGGCGCGCATCAGCCCCAGCATTTT
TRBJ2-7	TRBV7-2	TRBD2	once	CASSLEARREGLPEQYF	TGTGCCAGCAGCTTAGAGGCAAGGCGGGAGGGCCTTCCCGAGCAGTACTTC
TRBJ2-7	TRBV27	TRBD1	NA	CASSLTGVTYEQYF	TGTGCCAGCAGTTTAACAGGGGTCACCTACGAGCAGTACTTC
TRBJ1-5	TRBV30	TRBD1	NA	CAWSGGQGAPQHF	TGTGCCTGGAGTGGGGGACAGGGGGCGCCCCAGCATTTT
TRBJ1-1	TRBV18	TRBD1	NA	CASSPGQGNMNTEAFF	TGTGCCAGCTCACCAGGACAGGGCAATATGAACACTGAAGCTTTCTTT
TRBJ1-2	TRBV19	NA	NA	CASSRQFPYGYTF	TGTGCCAGTAGTCGACAGTTCCCATATGGCTACACCTTC
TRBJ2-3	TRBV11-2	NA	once	CASSSPSGLSTDTQYF	TGTGCCAGCAGCTCCCCAAGCGGACTAAGCACAGATACGCAGTATTTT
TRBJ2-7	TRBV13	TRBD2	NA	CASRKAGGPYEQYF	TGTGCCAGCAGGAAAGCGGGAGGGCCCTACGAGCAGTACTTC
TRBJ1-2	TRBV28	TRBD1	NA	CASKLGTDHGWYF	TGTGCCAGCAAGCTTGGGACAGACCATGGCTGGTACTTC
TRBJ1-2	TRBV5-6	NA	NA	CASSFGSGSYGYTF	TGTGCCAGCAGCTTTGGTAGCGGGAGCTATGGCTACACCTTC
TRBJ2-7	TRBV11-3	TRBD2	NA	CASRLGLGSYEQYF	TGTGCCAGCAGATTGGGACTAGGGTCCTACGAGCAGTACTTC
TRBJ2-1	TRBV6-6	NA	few	CASSYNLPTYNEQFF	TGTGCCAGCAGTTACAACTTGCCTACTTACAATGAGCAGTTCTTC
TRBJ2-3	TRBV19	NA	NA	CASAGSRTDTQYF	TGTGCCAGTGCGGGGAGCCGGACAGATACGCAGTATTTT
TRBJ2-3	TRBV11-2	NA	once	CASSLEDRRTDTQYF	TGTGCCAGCAGCTTAGAAGACAGACGCACAGATACGCAGTATTTT
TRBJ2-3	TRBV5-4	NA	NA	CASSSPGQRGYTQYF	TGTGCCAGCAGCTCCCCGGGCCAACGGGGATATACGCAGTATTTT
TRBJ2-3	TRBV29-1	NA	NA	CSVVGDLEDTQYF	TGCAGCGTTGTGGGCGACCTTGAGGATACGCAGTATTTT
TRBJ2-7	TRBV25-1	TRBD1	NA	CASWTGTGPYEQYF	TGTGCCAGCTGGACCGGGACAGGCCCCTACGAGCAGTACTTC
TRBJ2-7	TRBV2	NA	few	CASRAEPHSYEQYF	TGTGCCAGCAGGGCGGAACCCCACTCCTACGAGCAGTACTTC
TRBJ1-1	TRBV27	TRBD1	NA	CASSDRGNTEAFF	TGTGCCAGCAGCGACAGGGGCAACACTGAAGCTTTCTTT
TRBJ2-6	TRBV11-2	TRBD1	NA	CASSLGPTGTYSGANVLTF	TGTGCCAGCAGCTTAGGACCGACAGGGACCTATTCTGGGGCCAACGTCCTGACTTTC
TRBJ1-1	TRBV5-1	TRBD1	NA	CASSWTGETAEAFF	TGCGCCAGCAGCTGGACAGGGGAGACCGCTGAAGCTTTCTTT
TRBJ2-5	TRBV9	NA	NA	CASSVGRNPSGETQYF	TGTGCCAGCAGCGTAGGGCGGAACCCTTCGGGAGAGACCCAGTACTTC
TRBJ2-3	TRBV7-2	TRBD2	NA	CASSTSGGQGDTQYF	TGTGCCAGCAGCACTAGCGGGGGGCAGGGAGATACGCAGTATTTT
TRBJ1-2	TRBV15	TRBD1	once	CATSPEGQGGGYTF	TGTGCCACCAGCCCGGAGGGACAGGGAGGTGGCTACACCTTC
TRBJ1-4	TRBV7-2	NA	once	CASSTARSNEKLFF	TGTGCCAGCAGCACTGCTCGCTCTAATGAAAAACTGTTTTTT
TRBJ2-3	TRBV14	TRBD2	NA	CASSRELAGMWGTDTQYF	TGTGCCAGCAGCCGAGAACTAGCGGGAATGTGGGGCACAGATACGCAGTATTTT
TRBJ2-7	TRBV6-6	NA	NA	CASSKSREKGYEQYF	TGTGCCAGCAGCAAAAGCCGGGAGAAAGGTTACGAGCAGTACTTC
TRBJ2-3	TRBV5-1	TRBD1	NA	CASSLTGGSTDTQYF	TGCGCCAGCAGCTTGACAGGGGGAAGCACAGATACGCAGTATTTT
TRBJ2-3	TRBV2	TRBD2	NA	CASSKAGGTDTQYF	TGTGCCAGCAGCAAAGCGGGAGGGACAGATACGCAGTATTTT
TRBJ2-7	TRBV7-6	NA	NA	CASSTGRNEQYF	TGTGCCAGCAGCACAGGGCGGAACGAGCAGTACTTC
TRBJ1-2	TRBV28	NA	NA	CASSFRGGAGGYTF	TGTGCCAGCAGTTTTCGGGGGGGGGCAGGTGGCTACACCTTC
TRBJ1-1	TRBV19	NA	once	CASSIGENTEAFF	TGTGCCAGTAGTATAGGAGAAAACACTGAAGCTTTCTTT
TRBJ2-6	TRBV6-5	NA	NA	CASSYGRVTGANVLTF	TGTGCCAGCAGTTACGGCAGGGTAACTGGGGCCAACGTCCTGACTTTC
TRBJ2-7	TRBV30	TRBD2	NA	CAWSVERDYLLAHEQYF	TGTGCCTGGAGTGTAGAACGGGACTACCTCCTTGCCCACGAGCAGTACTTC
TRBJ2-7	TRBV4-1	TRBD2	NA	CASSQVVAGFYEQYF	TGCGCCAGCAGCCAAGTGGTAGCGGGGTTCTACGAGCAGTACTTC